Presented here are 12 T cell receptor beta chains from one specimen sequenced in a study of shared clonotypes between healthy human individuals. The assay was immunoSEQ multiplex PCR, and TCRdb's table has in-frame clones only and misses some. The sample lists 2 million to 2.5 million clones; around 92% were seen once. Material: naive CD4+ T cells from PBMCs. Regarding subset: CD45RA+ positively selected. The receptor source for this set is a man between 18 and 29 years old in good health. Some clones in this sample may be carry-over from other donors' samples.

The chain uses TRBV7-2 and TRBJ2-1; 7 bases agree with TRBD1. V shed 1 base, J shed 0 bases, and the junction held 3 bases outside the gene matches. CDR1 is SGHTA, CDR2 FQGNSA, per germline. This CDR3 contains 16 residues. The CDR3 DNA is TGTGCCAGCAGCTTAGTTAGACAGGGCTCCTACAATGAGCAGTTCTTC. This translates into CASSLVRQGSYNEQFF.

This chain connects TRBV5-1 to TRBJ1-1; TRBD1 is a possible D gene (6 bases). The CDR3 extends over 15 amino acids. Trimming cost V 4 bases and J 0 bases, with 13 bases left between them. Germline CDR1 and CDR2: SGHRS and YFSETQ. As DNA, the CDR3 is TGCGCCAGCAGCCCAACCACAGGGATGAACACTGAAGCTTTCTTT. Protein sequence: CASSPTTGMNTEAFF.

DNA of the CDR3: TGTGCCAGCAAGGACAGGGTTTCCACCGGGAAAGCTTTCTTT. It yields the protein CASKDRVSTGKAFF. This sequence joins TRBV2 and TRBJ1-1; 8 bases line up with TRBD1. There are 14 residues in the CDR3. Unmatched junction bases numbered 13, after V lost 7 bases and J lost 9 bases. Germline V gene data show CDR1 as SNHLY and CDR2 as FYNNEI.

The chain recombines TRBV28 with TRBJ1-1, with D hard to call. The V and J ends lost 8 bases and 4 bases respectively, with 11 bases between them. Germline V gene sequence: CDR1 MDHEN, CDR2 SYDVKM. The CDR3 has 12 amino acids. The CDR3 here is CASPPPRTEAFF. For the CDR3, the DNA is TGTGCCAGCCCCCCCCCGCGCACTGAAGCTTTCTTT.

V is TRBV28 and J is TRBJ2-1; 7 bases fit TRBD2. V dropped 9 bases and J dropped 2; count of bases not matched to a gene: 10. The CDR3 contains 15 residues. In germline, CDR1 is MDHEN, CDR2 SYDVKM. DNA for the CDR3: TGTGCCAGTATCGCTCGCAGCGGGACCTACAATGAGCAGTTCTTC. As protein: CASIARSGTYNEQFF.

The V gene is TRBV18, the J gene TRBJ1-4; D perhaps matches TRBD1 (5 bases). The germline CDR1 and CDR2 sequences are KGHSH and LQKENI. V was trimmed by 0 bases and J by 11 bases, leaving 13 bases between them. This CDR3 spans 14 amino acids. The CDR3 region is CASSPPGGMGKLFF. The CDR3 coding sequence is TGTGCCAGCTCACCACCGGGGGGAATGGGGAAACTGTTTTTT.

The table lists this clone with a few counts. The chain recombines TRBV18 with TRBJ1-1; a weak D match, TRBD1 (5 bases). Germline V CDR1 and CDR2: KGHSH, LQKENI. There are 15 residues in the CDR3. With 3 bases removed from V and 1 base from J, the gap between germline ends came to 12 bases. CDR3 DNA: TGTGCCAGCTCACCTCGGGACCTCGGGAACACTGAAGCTTTCTTT. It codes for CASSPRDLGNTEAFF.

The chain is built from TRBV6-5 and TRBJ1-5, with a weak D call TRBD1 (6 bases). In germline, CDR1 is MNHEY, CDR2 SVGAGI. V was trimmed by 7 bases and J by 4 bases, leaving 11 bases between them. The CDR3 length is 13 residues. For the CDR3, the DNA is TGTGCCAGCACTAAAGACAGGAATCAGCCCCAGCATTTT. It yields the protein CASTKDRNQPQHF.

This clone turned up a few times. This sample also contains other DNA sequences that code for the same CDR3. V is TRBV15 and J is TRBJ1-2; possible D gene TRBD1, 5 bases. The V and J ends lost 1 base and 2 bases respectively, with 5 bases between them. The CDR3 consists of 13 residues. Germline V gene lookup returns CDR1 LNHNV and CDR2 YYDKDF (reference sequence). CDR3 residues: CATSRAGNYGYTF. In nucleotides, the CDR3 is TGTGCCACCAGCAGAGCAGGGAACTATGGCTACACCTTC.

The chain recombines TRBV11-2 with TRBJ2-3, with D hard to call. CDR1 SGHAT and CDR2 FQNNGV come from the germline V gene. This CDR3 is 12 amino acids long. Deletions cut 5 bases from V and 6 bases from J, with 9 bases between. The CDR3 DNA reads TGTGCCAGCAGCCCTACCGGGGATACGCAGTATTTT. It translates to CASSPTGDTQYF.

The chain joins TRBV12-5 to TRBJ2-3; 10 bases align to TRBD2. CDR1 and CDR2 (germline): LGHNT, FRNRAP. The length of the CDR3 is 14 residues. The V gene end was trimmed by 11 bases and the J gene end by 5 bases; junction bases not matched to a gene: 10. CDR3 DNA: TGTGCTTCCCGGGAGCGGGAGGGGGGAGATACGCAGTATTTT. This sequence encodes CASREREGGDTQYF.

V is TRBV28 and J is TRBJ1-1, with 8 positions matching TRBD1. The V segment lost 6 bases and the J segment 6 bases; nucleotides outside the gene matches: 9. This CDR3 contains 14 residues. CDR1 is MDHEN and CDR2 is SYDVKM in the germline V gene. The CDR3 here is CASSRSGQVAEAFF. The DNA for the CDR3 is TGTGCCAGCAGCCGTTCGGGACAGGTGGCTGAAGCTTTCTTT. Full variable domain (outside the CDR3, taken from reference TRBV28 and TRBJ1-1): DVKVTQSSRYLVKRTGEKVFLECVQDMDHENMFWYRQDPGLGLRLIYFSYDVKMKEKGDIPEGYSVSREKKERFSLILESASTNQTSMYLCASSRSGQVAEAFFGQGTRLTVV.